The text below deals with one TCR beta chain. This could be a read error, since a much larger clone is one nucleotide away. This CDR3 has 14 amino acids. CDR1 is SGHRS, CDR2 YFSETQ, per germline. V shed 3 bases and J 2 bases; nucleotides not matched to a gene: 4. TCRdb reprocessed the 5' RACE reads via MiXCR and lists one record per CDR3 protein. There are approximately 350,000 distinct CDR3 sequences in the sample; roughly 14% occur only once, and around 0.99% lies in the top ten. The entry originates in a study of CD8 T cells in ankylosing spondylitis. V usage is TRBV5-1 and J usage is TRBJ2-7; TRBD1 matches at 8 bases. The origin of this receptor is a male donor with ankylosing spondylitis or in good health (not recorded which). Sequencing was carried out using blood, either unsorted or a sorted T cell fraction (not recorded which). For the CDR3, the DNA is TGCGCCAGCAGCTCGGGACAGGTGACCTACGAGCAGTACTTC. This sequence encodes CASSSGQVTYEQYF. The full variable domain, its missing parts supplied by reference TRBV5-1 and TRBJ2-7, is KAGVTQTPRYLIKTRGQQVTLSCSPISGHRSVSWYQQTPGQGLQFLFEYFSETQRNKGNFPGRFSGRQFSNSRSEMNVSTLELGDSALYLCASSSGQVTYEQYFGPGTRLTVT.